These 14 T cell receptor beta chains came from one sample sequenced in a study of regulatory T cells in long-lasting Graves disease (dated by TCRdb to about 2021). The library was obtained by multiplex PCR. Sequenced using an Illumina HiSeq 4000. CDR3 regions were amplified by Arm-PCR with iRepertoire HTBI primers to construct TCR beta libraries. TCRdb applied fastp at Q25 and MiXCR to the public reads, then kept only in-frame beta chains. One record per CDR3 amino acid sequence lists the most common genes and DNA. The table for this sample lists fewer than 350,000 distinct CDR3 sequences; 18% of them were counted only once. The ten largest account for around 37% of the sample. The time point label for this specimen denotes: newly diagnosed GD, antithyroid drugs for less than 3 months. RNA was extracted from PBMCs in TRIzol for both TCR sequencing and RNA sequencing. Material: peripheral blood mononuclear cells (PBMCs), obtained at new diagnosis, from a patient treated with antithyroid drugs. All receptors come from a female donor with Graves disease.

In the case of this clonotype: Mismatch with germline at one junction end may stem from a read error. The chain recombines TRBV10-3 with TRBJ2-5; 8 nucleotides align to TRBD2. Germline V gives CDR1 ENHRY, CDR2 SYGVKD. This CDR3 spans 14 amino acids. The CDR3 protein is CAIREREGHETRYF. CDR3 in DNA: TGTGCCATCAGGGAACGGGAGGGCCACGAAACCCGGTACTTC.

This clonotype came up many times. The chain couples TRBV11-3 to TRBJ1-1; D remains unclear. The CDR3 spans 14 residues. Trimming left V 5 bases short and J 0 bases short, with 10 bases between. Germline CDR1 SGHNT, CDR2 YENEEA. The CDR3 here is CASSAGGMNTEAFF. The CDR3 DNA sequence: TGTGCCAGCAGCGCAGGAGGGATGAACACTGAAGCTTTCTTT.

This clonotype was counted many times. The V gene is TRBV3-1, the J gene TRBJ2-7; tentatively, D is TRBD2 (5 bases). Trimming removed 4 bases at V and 5 bases at J, with 15 bases between. The germline V gene encodes CDR1 LGHDT and CDR2 YNNKEL (reference sequence). This CDR3 contains 14 residues. CDR3 residues: CASSPLIPGDEQYF. CDR3 bases: TGTGCCAGCAGCCCCCTCATCCCCGGGGACGAGCAGTACTTC.

Concerning this clonotype itself: A much larger clone lies one base from this, so it may be a read error. The V call is TRBV7-9, the J call TRBJ2-3; a possible D gene is TRBD2 (6 bases). The CDR3 runs 13 residues. CDR1 and CDR2 (germline): SEHNR, FQNEAQ (reference sequence). The CDR3 DNA sequence: TGTACCAGCAGTGCGGGACGGGGGGATACGCAGTATTTT. This sequence encodes CTSSAGRGDTQYF.

This clonotype has a count of ten or more. V is TRBV24-1 and J is TRBJ1-2, with TRBD1 identical over 12 bases. V shed 3 bases, J shed 6 bases, and the junction held 7 bases outside the gene matches. Germline CDR1 is KGHDR and CDR2 is SFDVKD. This CDR3 has 16 amino acids. The CDR3 here is CATSDPGTGGENGYTF. DNA for the CDR3: TGTGCCACCAGTGATCCCGGGACAGGGGGCGAAAATGGCTACACCTTC.

This clonotype was found many times. The chain is built from TRBV12-3 or TRBV12-4 and TRBJ2-2; unclear D gene. The CDR3 has 13 residues. V lost 2 bases to trimming and J lost 7 bases, with 8 bases between them. CDR3 in amino acids: CASSLMGIGELFF. DNA for the CDR3: TGTGCCAGCAGTTTAATGGGGATCGGGGAGCTGTTTTTT.

In its sample, this clonotype was seen many times. V gene TRBV12-3 or TRBV12-4 combines with J gene TRBJ2-1; 11 nucleotides agree with TRBD2. The CDR3 totals 16 residues. Trimming cost V 5 bases and J 4 bases; bases outside gene matches: 7. CDR3 coding DNA: TGTGCCAGCAGTCACGTAGCGGGAGGGCCGTACAATGAGCAGTTCTTC. Residues: CASSHVAGGPYNEQFF.

This clonotype was detected once. Given a much more abundant clone one base away, this may be a read error. The chain uses TRBV7-2 and TRBJ1-1; maybe TRBD1 (6 bases). This CDR3 comprises 13 residues. The germline V gene encodes CDR1 SGHTA and CDR2 FQGNSA. Trimming shortened V by 7 bases and J by 11 bases, and 20 bases separated the two germline ends. DNA of the CDR3: TGTGCCAGCAACACCTACCAGGGGAATCGGGCTTTCTTT. Residues: CASNTYQGNRAFF.

Points on this clonotype: At one end the junction does not follow the germline gene, possibly because of a read error. This sequence joins TRBV10-2 and TRBJ2-2, with 11 bases that match TRBD2. The CDR3 runs to 16 residues. CDR1 is WSHSY and CDR2 is SAAADI in the germline V gene. The CDR3 spells CASGLLAGEWTVELFF. Here the CDR3 DNA reads TGCGCCAGCGGACTACTAGCGGGAGAATGGACCGTGGAGCTGTTTTTT.

Many counts were recorded for this clonotype. This chain links TRBV3-1 with TRBJ2-7; D is unresolved. The germline CDR1 and CDR2 sequences are LGHDT and YNNKEL (reference sequence). The CDR3 runs to 14 residues. V lost 2 bases to trimming and J lost 1 base, with 9 bases between them. Written as DNA, the CDR3 is TGTGCCAGCAGCCAAACTCTAGAGTCCTACGAGCAGTACTTC. Translating it yields CASSQTLESYEQYF.

This clonotype was recorded many times. The chain uses TRBV11-2 and TRBJ2-1; 7 bases line up with TRBD2. With 3 bases clipped from V and 9 bases from J, the junction kept 14 bases outside the gene matches. CDR3 length: 16 residues. The germline V gene encodes CDR1 SGHAT and CDR2 FQNNGV. As DNA, the CDR3 is TGTGCCAGCAGCTTTGATCTTCCCGCTGCGGGAGTTGAGCAGTTCTTC. Encoded protein: CASSFDLPAAGVEQFF.

This clonotype was detected ten times or more. The V call is TRBV20-1, the J call TRBJ2-3; no definite D call. Trimming removed 3 bases at V and 2 bases at J, with 18 bases between. Germline values: CDR1 DFQATT, CDR2 SNEGSKA (reference sequence). The CDR3 runs to 16 residues. CDR3 sequence reads: CSARPRRHSATDTQYF. The CDR3, as DNA: TGCAGTGCTAGGCCACGCCGGCATTCTGCCACAGATACGCAGTATTTT.

This clonotype was recorded at least ten times. The rearrangement uses TRBV12-3 or TRBV12-4 and TRBJ1-3; D unresolved. This CDR3 has 15 amino acids. V was pared by 5 bases and J by 0 bases, with 11 bases between. CDR3 in amino acids: CASSPTPSSGNTIYF. CDR3 coding DNA: TGTGCCAGCAGTCCAACACCAAGCTCTGGAAACACCATATATTTT.

This clonotype was counted ten times or more. The rearrangement links TRBV7-9 to TRBJ1-2; D is unclear. Germline lookup yields CDR1 SEHNR and CDR2 FQNEAQ (reference sequence). This CDR3 region has 15 residues. The V and J ends lost 10 bases and 0 bases respectively, with 18 bases between them. The CDR3 DNA reads TGTGCCATCCCACCCGGGCCCACCGCTAACTATGGCTACACCTTC. This gives the protein CAIPPGPTANYGYTF.